A single sample is the source of the 7 T cell receptor beta chains below, sequenced in a study of blood T cell repertoires in COVID-19. Repertoires were generated with immunoSEQ multiplex PCR, while TCRdb's copy carries only in-frame clones and drops some. The repertoire holds approximately 90,000 clones, with 70% to 90% as singletons. The specimen was peripheral blood. All receptors derive from a human donor in a cohort sampled during active COVID-19.

This rearrangement joins TRBV27 to TRBJ2-1; a possible D gene is TRBD1 (5 bases). V shed 8 bases and J shed 4 bases, with 21 bases lying between them. The V gene's germline CDR1 is MNHEY and CDR2 SMNVEV (reference sequence). There are 16 residues in the CDR3. The CDR3 DNA reads TGTGCCAGCTGGAAGGAAAGGACAATGAGTTACAATGAGCAGTTCTTC. Its translation is CASWKERTMSYNEQFF.

The rearrangement links TRBV2 to TRBJ1-6; no clear D gene. The CDR3 consists of 17 residues. V was pared by 5 bases and J by 0 bases, with 14 bases between. Germline assignment: CDR1 SNHLY and CDR2 FYNNEI. The CDR3 nucleotides are TGTGCCAGCAGTAATACCCCCGGGAGCTCCTATAATTCACCCCTCCACTTT. Encoded protein: CASSNTPGSSYNSPLHF. The full variable domain, with the rest looked up from reference TRBV2 and TRBJ1-6, is EPEVTQTPSHQVTQMGQEVILRCVPISNHLYFYWYRQILGQKVEFLVSFYNNEISEKSEIFDDQFSVERPDGSNFTLKIRSTKLEDSAMYFCASSNTPGSSYNSPLHFGNGTRLTVT.

The chain uses TRBV10-3 and TRBJ1-2; D is unresolved. The ends were cut back, 3 bases at V and 1 base at J, with 12 bases in the middle. The germline CDR1 and CDR2 sequences are ENHRY and SYGVKD. The CDR3 contains 15 residues. CDR3 bases: TGTGCCATCAGTGAAACTGTCCTGGTTAACTATGGCTACACCTTC. Residues: CAISETVLVNYGYTF.

The CDR3 here is CASSQGAGQGAFSPLHF. CDR3 DNA sequence: TGCGCCAGCAGCCAAGGGGCGGGACAGGGGGCTTTTTCACCCCTCCACTTT. The gene calls are TRBV4-1 and TRBJ1-6; 12 bases fit TRBD1. Germline CDR1 and CDR2: MGHRA and YSYEKL. This CDR3 is 17 amino acids long. V lost 1 base, J lost 9 bases, and 7 bases stayed unmatched.

This chain links TRBV7-8 with TRBJ2-7, with TRBD2 identical over 10 bases. V shed 4 bases and J 3 bases; nucleotides not matched to a gene: 3. From germline, CDR1 is SGHVS and CDR2 FQNEAQ. This CDR3 is 14 amino acids long. In DNA form, the CDR3 reads TGTGCCAGCAGCTCCGGGACTAGCGACTACGAGCAGTACTTC. It is translated as CASSSGTSDYEQYF.

V usage is TRBV9 and J usage is TRBJ2-3; no definite D call. The germline gives CDR1 SGDLS, CDR2 YYNGEE. V lost 3 bases to trimming and J lost 0 bases, with 14 bases between them. This CDR3 contains 16 residues. CDR3 amino acids: CASSGDLSLSTDTQYF. CDR3 nucleotide sequence: TGTGCCAGCAGCGGCGATTTGAGTCTGAGCACAGATACGCAGTATTTT.

J is TRBJ2-1 and V is TRBV9; 8 bases match TRBD1. With 0 bases clipped from V and 5 bases from J, the junction kept 10 bases outside the gene matches. This CDR3 has 17 amino acids. Germline CDR1 SGDLS, CDR2 YYNGEE. In nucleotides, the CDR3 is TGTGCCAGCAGCGTAGGACCCGGTCAGGGGGCCAACAATGAGCAGTTCTTC. This sequence encodes CASSVGPGQGANNEQFF.